This T cell receptor beta chain derives from a study of CD8+ T cells in alopecia areata. Sequencing relied on a cDNA template that was reverse transcribed from extracted RNA. Sequencing was performed with immunoSEQ multiplex PCR; in TCRdb, only in-frame clones are kept and a portion is missing. Of fewer than 150,000 clones in the sample, approximately 38% were seen once. The CDR3 totals 12 residues. Germline values: CDR1 GTSNPN, CDR2 SVGIG (reference sequence). V was trimmed by 0 bases and J by 7 bases, leaving 9 bases between them. Material for sequencing was CD4+ T cells sorted from blood. The V gene is TRBV30, the J gene TRBJ1-1; D is ambiguous. The sequence came from a human donor with alopecia areata. Here the CDR3 reads CAWSVPQFEAFF. The CDR3 coding sequence is TGTGCCTGGAGTGTACCGCAGTTTGAAGCTTTCTTT.